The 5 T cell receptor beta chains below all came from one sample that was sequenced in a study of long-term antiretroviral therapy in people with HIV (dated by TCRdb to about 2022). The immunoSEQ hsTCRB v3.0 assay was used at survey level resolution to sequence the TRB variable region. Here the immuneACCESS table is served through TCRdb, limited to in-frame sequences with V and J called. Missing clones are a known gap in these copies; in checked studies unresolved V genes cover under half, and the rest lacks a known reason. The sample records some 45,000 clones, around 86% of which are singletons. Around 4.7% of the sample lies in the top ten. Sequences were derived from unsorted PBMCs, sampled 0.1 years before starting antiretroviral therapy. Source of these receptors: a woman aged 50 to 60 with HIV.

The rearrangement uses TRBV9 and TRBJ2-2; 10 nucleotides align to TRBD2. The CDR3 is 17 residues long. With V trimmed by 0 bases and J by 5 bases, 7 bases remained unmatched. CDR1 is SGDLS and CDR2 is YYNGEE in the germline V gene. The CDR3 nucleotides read TGTGCCAGCAGCGTAGCTCAACTAGCGGGAAATACCGGGGAGCTGTTTTTT. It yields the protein CASSVAQLAGNTGELFF.

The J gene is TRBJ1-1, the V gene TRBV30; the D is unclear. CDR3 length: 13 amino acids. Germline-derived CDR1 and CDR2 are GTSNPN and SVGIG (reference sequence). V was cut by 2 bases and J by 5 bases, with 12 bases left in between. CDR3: CAWSKDRATEAFF. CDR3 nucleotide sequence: TGTGCCTGGAGTAAAGATAGGGCTACTGAAGCTTTCTTT. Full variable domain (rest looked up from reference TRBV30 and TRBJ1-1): SQTIHQWPATLVQPVGSPLSLECTVEGTSNPNLYWYRQAAGRGLQLLFYSVGIGQISSEVPQNLSASRPQDRQFILSSKKLLLSDSGFYLCAWSKDRATEAFFGQGTRLTVV.

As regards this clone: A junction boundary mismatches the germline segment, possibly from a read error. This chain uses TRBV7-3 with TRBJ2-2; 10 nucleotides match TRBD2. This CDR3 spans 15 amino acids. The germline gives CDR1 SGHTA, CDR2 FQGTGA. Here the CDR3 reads CASSLTSGVTGELFF. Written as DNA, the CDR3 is TGTGCCAGCAGCCTAACTAGCGGGGTCACCGGGGAGCTGTTTTTT.

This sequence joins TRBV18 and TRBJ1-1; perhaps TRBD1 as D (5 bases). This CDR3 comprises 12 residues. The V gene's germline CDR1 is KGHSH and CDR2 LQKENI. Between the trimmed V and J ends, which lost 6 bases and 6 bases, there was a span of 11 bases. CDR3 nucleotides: TGTGCCAGCTCCCTGGGGACCCCTGAAGCTTTCTTT. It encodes CASSLGTPEAFF.

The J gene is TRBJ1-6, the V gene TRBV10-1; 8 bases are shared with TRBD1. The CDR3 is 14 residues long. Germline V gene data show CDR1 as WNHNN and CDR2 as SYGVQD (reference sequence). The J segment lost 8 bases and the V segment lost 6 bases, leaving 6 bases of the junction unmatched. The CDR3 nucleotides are TGCGCCAGCAGAAAGACAGGGGTTTATTCACCCCTCCACTTT. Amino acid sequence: CASRKTGVYSPLHF.